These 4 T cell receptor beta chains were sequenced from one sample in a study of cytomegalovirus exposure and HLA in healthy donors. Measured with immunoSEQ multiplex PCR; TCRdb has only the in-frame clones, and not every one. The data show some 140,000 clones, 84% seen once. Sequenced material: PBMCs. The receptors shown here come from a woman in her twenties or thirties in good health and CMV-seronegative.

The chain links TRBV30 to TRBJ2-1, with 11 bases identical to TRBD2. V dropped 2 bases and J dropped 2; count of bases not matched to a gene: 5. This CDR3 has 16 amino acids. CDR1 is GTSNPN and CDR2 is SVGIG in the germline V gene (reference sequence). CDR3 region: CAWSTGSGGAYNEQFF. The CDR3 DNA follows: TGTGCCTGGAGTACAGGTAGCGGGGGGGCCTACAATGAGCAGTTCTTC.

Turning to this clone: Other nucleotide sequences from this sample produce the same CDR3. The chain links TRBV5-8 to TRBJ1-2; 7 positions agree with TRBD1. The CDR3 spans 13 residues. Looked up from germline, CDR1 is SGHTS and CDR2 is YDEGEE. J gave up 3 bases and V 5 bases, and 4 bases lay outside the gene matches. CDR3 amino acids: CASSYDRDYGYTF. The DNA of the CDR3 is TGTGCCAGCAGTTATGACAGGGACTATGGCTACACCTTC.

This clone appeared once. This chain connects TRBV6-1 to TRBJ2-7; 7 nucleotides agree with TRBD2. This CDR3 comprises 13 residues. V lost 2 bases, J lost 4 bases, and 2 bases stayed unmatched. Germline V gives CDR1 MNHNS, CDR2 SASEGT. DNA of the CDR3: TGTGCCAGCAGTGAACAGGGAGGGTACGAGCAGTACTTC. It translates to CASSEQGGYEQYF.

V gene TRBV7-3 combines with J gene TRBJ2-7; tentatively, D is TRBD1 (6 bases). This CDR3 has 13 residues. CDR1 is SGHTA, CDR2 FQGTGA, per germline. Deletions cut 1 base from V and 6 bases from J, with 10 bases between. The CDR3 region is CASSLRGTSEQYF. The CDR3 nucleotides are TGTGCCAGCAGCTTAAGGGGGACAAGCGAGCAGTACTTC.